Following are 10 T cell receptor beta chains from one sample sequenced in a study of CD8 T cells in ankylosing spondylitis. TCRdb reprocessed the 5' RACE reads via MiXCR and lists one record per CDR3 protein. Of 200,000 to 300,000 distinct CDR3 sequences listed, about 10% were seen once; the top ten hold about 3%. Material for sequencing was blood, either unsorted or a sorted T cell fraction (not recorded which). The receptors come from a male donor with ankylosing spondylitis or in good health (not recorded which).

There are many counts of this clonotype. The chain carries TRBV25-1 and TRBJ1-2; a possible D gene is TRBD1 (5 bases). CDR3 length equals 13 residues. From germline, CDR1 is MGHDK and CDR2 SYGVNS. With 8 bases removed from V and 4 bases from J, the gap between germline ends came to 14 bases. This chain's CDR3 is CASVGQESYGYTF. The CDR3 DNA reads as TGTGCCAGCGTGGGGCAGGAGTCCTATGGCTACACCTTC.

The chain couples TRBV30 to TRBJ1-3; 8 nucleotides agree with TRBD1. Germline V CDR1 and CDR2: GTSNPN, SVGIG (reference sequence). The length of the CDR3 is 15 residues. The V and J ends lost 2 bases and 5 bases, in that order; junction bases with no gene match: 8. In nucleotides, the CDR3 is TGTGCCTGGAGTAGAGGACAGGGAAATAGAAACACCATATATTTT. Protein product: CAWSRGQGNRNTIYF.

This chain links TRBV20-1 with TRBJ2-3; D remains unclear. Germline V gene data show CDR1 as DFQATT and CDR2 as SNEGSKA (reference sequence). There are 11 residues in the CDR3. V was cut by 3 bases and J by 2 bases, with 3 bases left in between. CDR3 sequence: CSARITDTQYF. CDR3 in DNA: TGCAGTGCTAGGATCACAGATACGCAGTATTTT.

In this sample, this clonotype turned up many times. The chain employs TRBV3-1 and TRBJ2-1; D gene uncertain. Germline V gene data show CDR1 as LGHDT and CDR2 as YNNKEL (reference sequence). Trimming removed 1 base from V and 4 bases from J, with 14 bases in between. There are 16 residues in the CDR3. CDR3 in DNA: TGTGCCAGCAGCCAAGGGGGTAGTAGTATGTACAATGAGCAGTTCTTC. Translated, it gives CASSQGGSSMYNEQFF.

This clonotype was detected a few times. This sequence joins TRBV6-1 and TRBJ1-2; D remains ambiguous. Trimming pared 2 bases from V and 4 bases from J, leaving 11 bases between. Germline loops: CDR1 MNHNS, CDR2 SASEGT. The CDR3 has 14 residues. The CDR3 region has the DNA TGTGCCAGCAGTGAAATGACCCTTTCCTATGGCTACACCTTC. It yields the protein CASSEMTLSYGYTF.

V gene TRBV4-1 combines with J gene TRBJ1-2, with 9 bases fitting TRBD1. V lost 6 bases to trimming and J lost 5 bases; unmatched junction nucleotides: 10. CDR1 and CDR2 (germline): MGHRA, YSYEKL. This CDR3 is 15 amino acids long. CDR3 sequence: CASSQRTGVWYGYTF. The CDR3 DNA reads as TGCGCCAGCAGTCAGCGGACAGGGGTCTGGTATGGCTACACCTTC.

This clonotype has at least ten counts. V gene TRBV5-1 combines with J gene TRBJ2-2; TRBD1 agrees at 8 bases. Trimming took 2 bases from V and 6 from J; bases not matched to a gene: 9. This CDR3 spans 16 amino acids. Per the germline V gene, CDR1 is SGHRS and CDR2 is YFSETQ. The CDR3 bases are TGCGCCAGCAGCTTCGGACAGGGCCACATTCCCGGGGAGCTGTTTTTT. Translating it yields CASSFGQGHIPGELFF.

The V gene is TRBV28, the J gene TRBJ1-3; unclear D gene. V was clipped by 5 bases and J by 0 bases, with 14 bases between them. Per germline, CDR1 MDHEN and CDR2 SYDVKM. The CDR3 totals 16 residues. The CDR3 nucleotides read TGTGCCAGCAGTCTAATGGACGGCCGCTCTGGAAACACCATATATTTT. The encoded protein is CASSLMDGRSGNTIYF. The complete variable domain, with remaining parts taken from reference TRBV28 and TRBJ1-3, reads DVKVTQSSRYLVKRTGEKVFLECVQDMDHENMFWYRQDPGLGLRLIYFSYDVKMKEKGDIPEGYSVSREKKERFSLILESASTNQTSMYLCASSLMDGRSGNTIYFGEGSWLTVV.

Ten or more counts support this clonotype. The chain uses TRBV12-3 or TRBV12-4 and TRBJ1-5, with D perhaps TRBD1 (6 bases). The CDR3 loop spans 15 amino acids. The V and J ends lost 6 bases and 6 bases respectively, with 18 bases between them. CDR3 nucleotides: TGTGCCAGCAGCCTCTCCTTGGGGGCCGGTCAGCCCCAGCATTTT. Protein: CASSLSLGAGQPQHF.

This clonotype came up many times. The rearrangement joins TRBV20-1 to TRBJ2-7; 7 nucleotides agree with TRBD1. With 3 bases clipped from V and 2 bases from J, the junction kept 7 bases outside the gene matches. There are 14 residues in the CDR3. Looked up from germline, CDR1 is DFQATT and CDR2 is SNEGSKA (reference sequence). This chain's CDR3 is CSASRGDSTYEQYF. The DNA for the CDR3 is TGCAGTGCTAGCCGTGGGGACAGTACCTACGAGCAGTACTTC.